This paragraph reports one T cell receptor (beta chain). Its cognate antigen has yet to be identified. Per-nucleotide qualities are absent, and no much larger clonotype sits a single base away. This record comes from a study of T cell responses to AZD1222 COVID-19 vaccine (dated by TCRdb to the early 2020s). About the full investigation: AZD1222 recipients given second doses at about 4 weeks or at about 12 weeks were pooled, since spike-specific TCR depth and breadth were not found to differ between the two schedules. A total of approximately 240 trial participants underwent TCR sequencing, of whom 200 to 220 received two doses of AZD1222 and approximately 25 received two doses of the MenACWY control vaccine. Enrollment into the trials was organized by age into subgroups of 18-55, 56-69 and 70-plus years, and those subgroups contained about 160, 30 and 59 TCR-sequenced participants, respectively.

The CDR3 regions of human TCRbeta chains were analyzed by immunosequencing. On the authors' methods: Repertoire TCRs were matched against a reference library of SARS-CoV-2-specific TCRs generated with the MIRA antigen-specificity platform. Breadth was defined as the fraction of unique TCRs that were SARS-CoV-2-associated. Depth was defined as the fraction of total T cells that were SARS-CoV-2-associated. Using the MIRA data, each spike-specific TCR was mapped to the spike region that the TCR reacts to and placed in a CD4 or CD8 class. Log10-transformed breadth and depth values were compared by one-way ANOVA with Sidak's multiple comparisons tests. The immuneACCESS repertoire file appears here via TCRdb, limited to in-frame rearrangements. These files lack a portion of the clones; in checked studies, under half of the deficit traces to unresolved V genes, and the cause of the others is not known. V and J calls plus clone size are reproduced from that table; the DNA served to infer D and trimming. Recorded for this sample are about 130,000 clones; around nine tenths of them occurred a single time. The top ten clonotypes cover approximately 1.8% of the sample.

Sample time point, as interpreted from the label and publication: baseline before first vaccination. Vaccinee samples were obtained from the UK trials COV001 and COV002, which included a single-blind randomized controlled phase 2/3 trial of AZD1222 (ChAdOx1 nCoV-19) in healthy adults. For TCRbeta chain sequencing, PBMC samples from trial participants were taken at day 0 and at day 28 after the second dose. The investigation overall reported the following: Participants were mostly white British and included more females than males, and it was suggested by the authors that clonal diversity may have been underestimated. Conclusions about previously exposed vaccinees are limited, since just five or six AZD1222 recipients were seropositive for SARS-CoV-2 at baseline. In the small 56-69-year group, the increase in depth fell short of significance, most likely because of low power. After two AZD1222 doses, spike-specific TCR breadth and depth were significantly higher than at day 0 and than in MenACWY recipients. The vaccine-associated CD4 TCRs covered the entire spike protein, and the dominant responses fell in regions 160-218 and 743-854. No day 14 peak-response samples were available, so repertoires were characterized only after the peak T cell response. Reportedly, close to half of the unique spike-specific TCRs recognized epitopes lying outside the regions that are mutated in the B.1.351 and B.1.1.7 variants.

V loses 1 base of germline sequence and J loses 0 bases, and the interval between the two ends is 2 bases. Reading from cysteine to phenylalanine, the CDR3 counts 13 amino acids. Only the CDR3 portion is preserved as DNA: 39 bases, with reading frame beginning at the first base. The germline V gene (reference sequence) provides CDR1 SEHNR and CDR2 FQNEAQ. Recombination connected TRBV7-9 to TRBJ2-3; the D segment cannot be called with confidence. The sequences come from peripheral blood, collected on day 0 of AZD1222 vaccination. The TCR sequence derives from an adult in good health. In nucleotides, the sequence is TGTGCCAGCAGCTTAGACAGCACAGATACGCAGTATTTT. Its translation is CASSLDSTDTQYF. Reference TRBV7-9 and TRBJ2-3 genes cover what lies past the CDR3, so the full variable domain is DTGVSQNPRHKITKRGQNVTFRCDPISEHNRLYWYRQTLGQGPEFLTYFQNEAQLEKSRLLSDRFSAERPKGSFSTLEIQRTEQGDSAMYLCASSLDSTDTQYFGPGTRLTVL.